One and the same sample provided the 27 T cell receptor beta chains below, sequenced in a study of control samples from healthy donors and cancer patients. Using immunoSEQ multiplex PCR, the repertoire was profiled, and TCRdb retains in-frame clones only, with some absent. The profile shows about 58,000 clones, 90% of them singletons. Sequencing used PBMCs. The receptors were gathered from a man aged 55 to 70 with colorectal cancer.

The chain combines TRBV7-9 with TRBJ2-5, with 7 positions matching TRBD1. Germline V gene lookup returns CDR1 SEHNR and CDR2 FQNEAQ (reference sequence). The CDR3 has 14 amino acids. J lost 1 base, V lost 1 base, and 0 bases had no gene match. In DNA, the CDR3 is TGTGCCAGCAGCTTAGGGACAGGCCAAGAGACCCAGTACTTC. Its protein product is CASSLGTGQETQYF.

The rearrangement joins TRBV4-2 to TRBJ1-5, with D perhaps matching TRBD1 (6 bases). Trimming pared 0 bases from V and 6 bases from J, leaving 12 bases between. Germline V gene data show CDR1 as LGHNA and CDR2 as YNFKEQ. The CDR3 runs to 15 residues. CDR3 residues: CASSQEGGAPQPQHF. DNA of the CDR3: TGTGCCAGCAGCCAAGAGGGGGGGGCCCCTCAGCCCCAGCATTTT.

The genes are TRBV5-6 and TRBJ1-4; no definite D call. V dropped 0 bases and J dropped 7 bases, with 7 bases sitting between them. The CDR3 contains 13 residues. Germline V lookup: CDR1 SGHDT, CDR2 YYEEEE. DNA of the CDR3: TGTGCCAGCAGCTTGGCCGGGAGTGAAAAACTGTTTTTT. Its translation is CASSLAGSEKLFF.

The chain couples TRBV15 to TRBJ1-4; D gene ambiguous. The germline V and J ends were trimmed by 2 bases and 0 bases, with 7 bases remaining between them. The CDR3 consists of 15 residues. Germline V gives CDR1 LNHNV, CDR2 YYDKDF (reference sequence). CDR3 sequence reads: CATSRMGTTNEKLFF. The DNA for the CDR3 is TGTGCCACCAGCAGAATGGGGACAACTAATGAAAAACTGTTTTTT. Full variable domain (missing parts from reference TRBV15 and TRBJ1-4): DAMVIQNPRYQVTQFGKPVTLSCSQTLNHNVMYWYQQKSSQAPKLLFHYYDKDFNNEADTPDNFQSRRPNTSFCFLDIRSPGLGDTAMYLCATSRMGTTNEKLFFGSGTQLSVL.

The V gene is TRBV3-1 (or the pseudogene TRBV3-2), the J gene TRBJ2-3; TRBD2 matches at 11 bases. CDR3 length: 18 amino acids. The germline V gene has CDR1 LGHDT and CDR2 YNNKEL (reference sequence). With 2 bases clipped from V and 1 base from J, the junction kept 8 bases outside the gene matches. As DNA, the CDR3 is TGTGCCAGCAGCCAAATTCTGCGACTAGCGGGGCGCACAGATACGCAGTATTTT. Translation gives CASSQILRLAGRTDTQYF.

This chain joins TRBV10-3 and TRBJ1-6; D is undetermined. The CDR3 is 15 amino acids. Germline V gene data show CDR1 as ENHRY and CDR2 as SYGVKD. Trimming cost V 4 bases and J 7 bases, with 14 bases left between them. CDR3 sequence reads: CAISGTLRVNSPLHF. CDR3 bases: TGTGCCATCAGTGGGACCCTCCGAGTAAATTCACCCCTCCACTTT.

The chain has TRBV28 and TRBJ1-2; D gene ambiguous. Germline assignment: CDR1 MDHEN and CDR2 SYDVKM. The germline V and J ends were trimmed by 3 bases and 8 bases, with 10 bases remaining between them. The CDR3 runs 12 residues. CDR3 sequence (DNA): TGTGCCAGCAGTTTCCCCGCCTCGGGCTACACCTTC. Protein: CASSFPASGYTF.

The J gene is TRBJ2-7, the V gene TRBV28; tentative D call: TRBD2 (6 bases). CDR1 is MDHEN, CDR2 SYDVKM, per germline. There are 15 residues in the CDR3. Trimming took off 4 bases at V and 0 bases at J, with 13 bases between the two ends. CDR3 region: CASSSLGLVSYEQYF. DNA of the CDR3: TGTGCCAGCAGTTCCCTGGGACTCGTCTCCTACGAGCAGTACTTC.

This clone was seen more than once but under ten times. The rearrangement joins TRBV6-5 to TRBJ1-5; the match to TRBD1 covers 8 bases. J lost 0 bases, V lost 5 bases, and 3 bases had no gene match. CDR3 size: 15 residues. Germline-derived CDR1 and CDR2 are MNHEY and SVGAGI. CDR3 DNA: TGTGCCAGCAGTACAGGGGGTAATAGCAATCAGCCCCAGCATTTT. It codes for CASSTGGNSNQPQHF.

This chain connects TRBV24-1 to TRBJ1-1, with D possibly matching TRBD1 (5 bases). CDR3 size: 13 residues. Germline V lookup: CDR1 KGHDR, CDR2 SFDVKD. Between the trimmed V and J ends, which lost 6 bases and 1 base, there was a span of 8 bases. The CDR3 DNA reads as TGTGCCACCAGTTCTCAGGGGAACACTGAAGCTTTCTTT. Translated, it gives CATSSQGNTEAFF.

This chain links TRBV4-1 with TRBJ2-7, with D possibly being TRBD1 (6 bases). The V gene's germline CDR1 is MGHRA and CDR2 YSYEKL. V was cut by 0 bases and J by 3 bases, with 12 bases left in between. This CDR3 spans 15 amino acids. Here the CDR3 reads CASSQDRQGHYEQYF. CDR3 DNA sequence: TGCGCCAGCAGCCAAGATAGGCAGGGGCACTACGAGCAGTACTTC.

The rearrangement links TRBV3-1 (or the pseudogene TRBV3-2) to TRBJ2-3; D is perhaps TRBD1 or TRBD2 (6 bases each). This CDR3 has 13 amino acids. Germline CDR1 and CDR2: LGHDT and YNNKEL (reference sequence). Trimming took off 4 bases at V and 4 bases at J, with 9 bases between the two ends. CDR3 amino acids: CASSPGAADTQYF. The CDR3 DNA sequence: TGTGCCAGCAGCCCGGGGGCCGCAGATACGCAGTATTTT.

The chain combines TRBV7-9 with TRBJ1-5; D possibly corresponds to TRBD1 (6 bases). The CDR3 totals 14 residues. CDR1 is SEHNR and CDR2 is FQNEAQ in the germline V gene (reference sequence). V lost 5 bases and J lost 6, with 14 bases in between. The DNA for the CDR3 is TGTGCCAGCAGCCCCGGGACAAGTGCTCAGCCCCAGCATTTT. Translated, it gives CASSPGTSAQPQHF.

The chain has TRBV27 and TRBJ1-6, with 9 bases that match TRBD1. The germline V gene has CDR1 MNHEY and CDR2 SMNVEV (reference sequence). After removal of 3 bases from V and 7 bases from J, the junction contained 4 bases not matched to a gene. There are 15 residues in the CDR3. This CDR3 reads CASSFGTGRNSPLHF. The CDR3 DNA reads TGTGCCAGCAGTTTTGGGACAGGGCGCAATTCACCCCTCCACTTT.

The genes are TRBV6-6 and TRBJ1-6, with 7 nucleotides matching TRBD1. V trimming: 8 bases; J trimming: 7 bases; junction bases outside the gene matches: 8. This CDR3 is 14 amino acids long. Germline assignment: CDR1 MNHNY and CDR2 SVGAGI (reference sequence). This CDR3 reads CASGPTGANSPLHF. The CDR3 nucleotides are TGTGCCAGCGGCCCCACAGGGGCGAATTCACCCCTCCACTTT.

This clone was counted a single time. The chain joins TRBV28 to TRBJ1-6, with unresolved D. Trimming stripped 8 bases from V and 5 bases from J, with 13 bases between. CDR1 MDHEN and CDR2 SYDVKM come from the germline V gene. The CDR3 extends over 14 amino acids. The CDR3 reads CASCRFGDNSPLHF. CDR3 sequence (DNA): TGTGCCAGCTGTCGGTTTGGGGATAATTCACCCCTCCACTTT.

This chain joins TRBV3-1 (or the pseudogene TRBV3-2) and TRBJ2-3; 12 bases fit TRBD2. CDR3 length: 17 residues. J lost 1 base, V lost 4 bases, and 6 bases had no gene match. Germline CDR1 LGHDT, CDR2 YNNKEL (reference sequence). CDR3 nucleotide sequence: TGTGCCAGCAGCCCTGCTAGCGGGGGGGCTGGCACAGATACGCAGTATTTT. It codes for CASSPASGGAGTDTQYF.

This chain links TRBV30 with TRBJ1-2, with D possibly matching TRBD1 (5 bases). Germline loops: CDR1 GTSNPN, CDR2 SVGIG (reference sequence). There are 12 residues in the CDR3. V lost 4 bases to trimming and J lost 7 bases, with 13 bases between them. CDR3 sequence (DNA): TGTGCCTGGAAGGGGACCCTACTTGGCTACACCTTC. Protein sequence: CAWKGTLLGYTF.

The rearrangement links TRBV2 to TRBJ2-5; 7 nucleotides match TRBD2. The CDR3 runs to 12 residues. V lost 8 bases to trimming and J lost 7 bases; unmatched junction nucleotides: 7. Germline V gene data show CDR1 as SNHLY and CDR2 as FYNNEI. The CDR3 DNA is TGTGCCAGCGGCGGGGAGCGGGGGACCCAGTACTTC. The encoded protein is CASGGERGTQYF.

This sequence joins TRBV5-1 and TRBJ2-7; tentative D call: TRBD2 (6 bases). The length of the CDR3 is 14 residues. V dropped 3 bases and J dropped 3 bases, with 13 bases sitting between them. The V gene's germline CDR1 is SGHRS and CDR2 YFSETQ. CDR3 in amino acids: CASSSGVADYEQYF. The CDR3 DNA is TGCGCCAGCAGCTCGGGGGTAGCTGACTACGAGCAGTACTTC.

This sequence joins TRBV28 and TRBJ2-2; 11 bases are shared with TRBD1. V lost 7 bases and J lost 7; bases outside the gene matches: 8. CDR1 is MDHEN, CDR2 SYDVKM, per germline. The CDR3 has 15 residues. The CDR3 is CASIPGTGGIGELFF. CDR3 bases: TGTGCCAGCATTCCCGGGACAGGGGGGATCGGGGAGCTGTTTTTT.

This sequence joins TRBV24-1 and TRBJ2-7; 9 bases fit TRBD1. The CDR3 is 15 residues long. CDR1 is KGHDR and CDR2 is SFDVKD in the germline V gene. Trimming at V came to 2 bases and at J to 4 bases, leaving 5 bases not matched to a gene. Written as DNA, the CDR3 is TGTGCCACCAGTGATTGGGACAGGGAGACGTACGAGCAGTACTTC. The encoded protein is CATSDWDRETYEQYF.

The CDR3 loop reads CASSQGAQASGNTIYF. The CDR3 DNA reads as TGTGCCAGCAGCCAAGGCGCTCAGGCCTCTGGAAACACCATATATTTT. This chain links TRBV3-1 (or the pseudogene TRBV3-2) with TRBJ1-3, with D hard to call. Germline lookup yields CDR1 LGHDT and CDR2 YNNKEL (reference sequence). The CDR3 length is 16 residues. Between the trimmed V and J ends, which lost 1 base and 0 bases, there was a span of 10 bases.

The genes are TRBV7-2 and TRBJ1-2; D is unresolved. The V end was cut by 5 bases, the J end by 2 bases, with 9 bases between. Germline V CDR1 and CDR2: SGHTA, FQGNSA. The CDR3 covers 13 residues. The CDR3: CASSRRQNYGYTF. Here the CDR3 DNA reads TGTGCCAGCAGCAGGAGGCAAAACTATGGCTACACCTTC. Variable domain in full (rest from reference TRBV7-2 and TRBJ1-2): GAGVSQSPSNKVTEKGKDVELRCDPISGHTALYWYRQSLGQGLEFLIYFQGNSAPDKSGLPSDRFSAERTGGSVSTLTIQRTQQEDSAVYLCASSRRQNYGYTFGSGTRLTVV.

V is TRBV19 and J is TRBJ2-5; 9 bases are shared with TRBD2. The V gene's germline CDR1 is LNHDA and CDR2 SQIVND (reference sequence). There are 15 residues in the CDR3. V was clipped by 5 bases and J by 0 bases; unmatched bases: 4. The CDR3 bases are TGTGCCAGTAGTGCGACTAGCGGATACCAAGAGACCCAGTACTTC. Encoded protein: CASSATSGYQETQYF.

This chain links TRBV6-5 with TRBJ2-2, with 8 bases identical to TRBD1. The CDR3 has 15 residues. The germline gives CDR1 MNHEY, CDR2 SVGAGI. J was trimmed by 5 bases and V by 5 bases; bases with no gene match: 7. CDR3: CASSPGTGGTGELFF. DNA for the CDR3: TGTGCCAGCAGTCCCGGGACAGGCGGAACCGGGGAGCTGTTTTTT.

Only one count was recorded for this clone. The chain combines TRBV28 with TRBJ2-1; D possibly matches TRBD1 or TRBD2 (5 bases each). The germline CDR1 and CDR2 sequences are MDHEN and SYDVKM. Trimming pared 5 bases from V and 7 bases from J, leaving 21 bases between. The CDR3 contains 16 residues. Here the CDR3 DNA reads TGTGCCAGCAGTCGGCCGACATTGAGGGGCCGTAATGAGCAGTTCTTC. This codes for CASSRPTLRGRNEQFF.